Below are 17 T cell receptor beta chains sequenced from a single sample in a study of T cell repertoires in cytomegalovirus infection. TCRdb redid the calling of the reads with MiXCR, one entry per CDR3 protein. The repertoire has a few hundred thousand distinct CDR3 sequences, 22% of them found once; the top ten carry about 20%. The sample comprised CD8+ T cells from PBMCs. All receptors come from a human donor in good health (CMV status not recorded). Some clones in this sample may be carry-over from other donors' samples.

This clonotype was detected only a few times. The chain combines TRBV5-6 with TRBJ1-3; D unresolved. The germline V gene has CDR1 SGHDT and CDR2 YYEEEE. V was shortened by 0 bases and J by 0 bases, with 10 bases between the two germline ends. There are 16 residues in the CDR3. This CDR3 reads CASSLDPMSSGNTIYF. The CDR3 DNA is TGTGCCAGCAGCTTGGACCCGATGAGCTCTGGAAACACCATATATTTT. Full variable domain (remainder filled in from reference TRBV5-6 and TRBJ1-3): DAGVTQSPTHLIKTRGQQVTLRCSPKSGHDTVSWYQQALGQGPQFIFQYYEEEERQRGNFPDRFSGHQFPNYSSELNVNALLLGDSALYLCASSLDPMSSGNTIYFGEGSWLTVV.

Only a few counts were recorded for this clonotype. This chain uses TRBV4-1 with TRBJ2-1; D possibly corresponds to TRBD2 (5 bases). Trimming cost V 0 bases and J 2 bases, with 11 bases left between them. The germline CDR1 and CDR2 sequences are MGHRA and YSYEKL. The CDR3 has 16 amino acids. The CDR3 bases are TGCGCCAGCAGCCAAGATCCGGGGTGGCCCTACAATGAGCAGTTCTTC. Translating it yields CASSQDPGWPYNEQFF.

A few counts support this clonotype. This chain connects TRBV11-2 to TRBJ1-2; TRBD1 agrees at 8 bases. The CDR3 has 13 amino acids. Germline values: CDR1 SGHAT, CDR2 FQNNGV. With V trimmed by 3 bases and J by 4 bases, 1 base remained unmatched. CDR3 protein: CASSFGTGYGYTF. Written as DNA, the CDR3 is TGTGCCAGCAGCTTTGGGACAGGCTATGGCTACACCTTC.

This clonotype was seen a few times. The rearrangement links TRBV6-5 to TRBJ2-1; the match to TRBD1 covers 12 bases. Germline V gives CDR1 MNHEY, CDR2 SVGAGI. The junction had 8 bases not matched to a gene; V was cut back by 4 bases and J by 7 bases. This CDR3 has 16 amino acids. CDR3 protein: CASSSPGQGALNEQFF. The CDR3 bases are TGTGCCAGCAGTTCCCCGGGACAGGGGGCTCTTAATGAGCAGTTCTTC.

The V call is TRBV7-3, the J call TRBJ2-3; perhaps D is TRBD1 or TRBD2 (5 bases each). V lost 2 bases to trimming and J lost 1 base, with 10 bases between them. Germline CDR1 SGHTA, CDR2 FQGTGA. The CDR3 contains 15 residues. CDR3 coding DNA: TGTGCCAGCAGCTTAGGGGGATTTGGCACAGATACGCAGTATTTT. Translation gives CASSLGGFGTDTQYF.

This clonotype was counted a single time. The chain carries TRBV30 and TRBJ2-3, with D perhaps TRBD2 (6 bases). This CDR3 is 15 amino acids long. The germline V and J ends were trimmed by 3 bases and 3 bases, with 16 bases remaining between them. Per the germline V gene, CDR1 is GTSNPN and CDR2 is SVGIG (reference sequence). CDR3 DNA: TGTGCCTGGAGCCCGGGACTTGAGGGAACAGATACGCAGTATTTT. It translates to CAWSPGLEGTDTQYF.

J is TRBJ1-1 and V is TRBV10-3, with TRBD1 identical over 7 bases. Per the germline V gene, CDR1 is ENHRY and CDR2 is SYGVKD. CDR3 length: 15 residues. V dropped 0 bases and J dropped 1; count of bases not matched to a gene: 2. This CDR3 reads CAISESRDRNTEAFF. As DNA, the CDR3 is TGTGCCATCAGTGAGTCCCGGGACAGGAACACTGAAGCTTTCTTT.

The chain carries TRBV2 and TRBJ2-3; D uncertain. Trimming left V 0 bases short and J 2 bases short, with 9 bases between. The germline CDR1 and CDR2 sequences are SNHLY and FYNNEI. This CDR3 has 15 amino acids. The DNA for the CDR3 is TGTGCCAGCAGTGAAGCGGTCGGTTCCACAGATACGCAGTATTTT. Translated, it gives CASSEAVGSTDTQYF.

The table lists this clonotype with a few counts. V and J are TRBV2 and TRBJ2-7; D remains unclear. Trimming took off 3 bases at V and 0 bases at J, with 12 bases between the two ends. This CDR3 is built from 15 residues. Germline loops: CDR1 SNHLY, CDR2 FYNNEI. In DNA, the CDR3 is TGTGCCAGCAGTGATGGGTCCTCAAGCTCCTACGAGCAGTACTTC. It yields the protein CASSDGSSSSYEQYF.

The rearrangement uses TRBV19 and TRBJ1-2, with D maybe TRBD1 (5 bases). V was pared by 5 bases and J by 6 bases, with 16 bases between. The germline V gene has CDR1 LNHDA and CDR2 SQIVND (reference sequence). The CDR3 loop spans 14 amino acids. CDR3 in amino acids: CASSAMGPSDGYTF. The CDR3 bases are TGTGCCAGTAGTGCTATGGGACCGAGCGATGGCTACACCTTC.

This clonotype has at least ten counts. The chain uses TRBV12-3 or TRBV12-4 and TRBJ1-3; D ambiguous. CDR3 length equals 15 residues. Trimming took off 10 bases at V and 0 bases at J, with 16 bases between the two ends. The CDR3 region is CAIRITEYSGNTIYF. The CDR3 nucleotides are TGTGCCATCCGGATCACGGAATACTCTGGAAACACCATATATTTT.

This clonotype came up a few times. V gene TRBV28 combines with J gene TRBJ1-1; D gene unclear. The germline CDR1 and CDR2 sequences are MDHEN and SYDVKM. This CDR3 is built from 13 residues. V was cut by 6 bases and J by 3 bases, with 11 bases left in between. Written as DNA, the CDR3 is TGTGCCAGCAGATTAGCAGTTCACACTGAAGCTTTCTTT. This gives the protein CASRLAVHTEAFF.

V gene TRBV5-1 combines with J gene TRBJ2-7, with TRBD1 matching over 12 bases. The CDR3 is made up of 14 amino acids. Germline-derived CDR1 and CDR2 are SGHRS and YFSETQ. Losses at the gene ends were 3 bases for V and 6 bases for J; bases not matched to a gene: 4. The CDR3: CASSSRDRGREQYF. The CDR3 nucleotides are TGCGCCAGCAGCTCCCGGGACAGGGGGCGCGAGCAGTACTTC.

This chain uses TRBV6-5 with TRBJ1-5; D not certain. Germline lookup yields CDR1 MNHEY and CDR2 SVGAGI. V dropped 2 bases and J dropped 7 bases, with 9 bases sitting between them. This CDR3 contains 13 residues. CDR3 nucleotide sequence: TGTGCCAGCAGTTACGGGTTAGGGCAGCCCCAGCATTTT. Translated, it gives CASSYGLGQPQHF.

The genes are TRBV5-1 and TRBJ2-7; D is unresolved. The CDR3 has 15 amino acids. V lost 0 bases, J lost 0 bases, and 10 bases lay in between. In germline, CDR1 is SGHRS, CDR2 YFSETQ. CDR3 DNA: TGCGCCAGCAGCTTGGTTTCCGATAGCTCCTACGAGCAGTACTTC. It codes for CASSLVSDSSYEQYF. Combining the CDR3 with reference TRBV5-1 and TRBJ2-7 gives the whole variable domain KAGVTQTPRYLIKTRGQQVTLSCSPISGHRSVSWYQQTPGQGLQFLFEYFSETQRNKGNFPGRFSGRQFSNSRSEMNVSTLELGDSALYLCASSLVSDSSYEQYFGPGTRLTVT.

This clonotype was observed many times. V gene TRBV7-2 combines with J gene TRBJ2-1; 8 bases map to TRBD1. CDR1 is SGHTA and CDR2 is FQGNSA in the germline V gene. Trimming removed 5 bases from V and 8 bases from J; junction bases left unmatched: 5. This CDR3 has 13 residues. CDR3 sequence reads: CASSPGQGYEQFF. Here the CDR3 DNA reads TGTGCCAGCAGCCCCGGACAGGGCTATGAGCAGTTCTTC.

This clonotype showed up just a few times. J is TRBJ1-1 and V is TRBV7-2; D may be TRBD1 (5 bases). The CDR3 covers 14 residues. Trimming shortened V by 5 bases and J by 3 bases, and 13 bases separated the two germline ends. Germline assignment: CDR1 SGHTA and CDR2 FQGNSA. The CDR3 reads CASSPSGEHTEAFF. The CDR3 DNA reads TGTGCCAGCAGCCCTTCGGGGGAGCACACTGAAGCTTTCTTT.